This is a list of T cell receptor beta chains from one sample in a study of T cells after yellow fever vaccination. In TCRdb, the 5' RACE reads were re-called with MiXCR into one record per CDR3 protein. The sample holds tens of thousands of distinct CDR3 sequences; about an eighth are singletons and the top ten take approximately 23%. The specimen comprised CD8+ T cells not binding an NS4B(214-222) dextramer, sorted from PBMCs, sampled approximately 20 days after the first yellow fever vaccination. Receptor source: a man aged 18-30 years who received the YFV17D yellow fever vaccine. Both conserved end residues are part of each CDR3. D genes are given only for firm matches. Not every row has a clone size; where given, it reads once, few, many or a size class.

v_gene	j_gene	abundance	d_gene	CDR3nt	CDR3aa
TRBV29-1	TRBJ2-7	.	.	TGCAGCGTTCGGGCCGCCATAGACGAGCAGTACTTC	CSVRAAIDEQYF
TRBV7-8	TRBJ2-4	.	TRBD2	TGTGCCAGCAGCTTAGCGGGGGGGACCAAAAACATTCAGTACTTC	CASSLAGGTKNIQYF
TRBV20-1	TRBJ2-1	few	TRBD2	TGCAGTGCTAGGCTAGCGGGAAATACCTACAATGAGCAGTTCTTC	CSARLAGNTYNEQFF
TRBV7-2	TRBJ2-3	.	.	TGTGCCAGCAGCCCTAATTTAAACGCGGCAGATACGCAGTATTTT	CASSPNLNAADTQYF
TRBV7-9	TRBJ1-4	.	.	TGTGCCAGCAGCTCCTACAGGGCGATTACAACTAATGAAAAACTGTTTTTT	CASSSYRAITTNEKLFF
TRBV11-2	TRBJ2-5	.	.	TGTGCCAGCAGCTCCGGGACCAGCTATCAGGAGACCCAGTACTTC	CASSSGTSYQETQYF
TRBV6-4	TRBJ2-5	many	TRBD2	TGTGCCAGCAGCGAGACTAGCGAAGAGACCCAGTACTTC	CASSETSEETQYF
TRBV4-3	TRBJ2-3	.	.	TGCGCCAGCAGCCAAGGTCCTTTCACAGATACGCAGTATTTT	CASSQGPFTDTQYF
TRBV14	TRBJ2-1	few	.	TGTGCCAGCAGCCGCGGGCCGGAGGGAATGTCCTACAATGAGCAGTTCTTC	CASSRGPEGMSYNEQFF
TRBV4-2	TRBJ1-1	few	TRBD1	TGTGCCAGCAGCCCAAATGGACCCGACAGGGTACGAGAAGCTTTCTTT	CASSPNGPDRVREAFF
TRBV7-9	TRBJ2-5	.	TRBD2	TGTGCCAGCAGCTTAGCGGGAGGACTAGCAGAGACCCAGTACTTC	CASSLAGGLAETQYF
TRBV3-1	TRBJ2-5	.	.	TGTGCCAGCAGCCGGATTGAGACCCAGTACTTC	CASSRIETQYF
TRBV19	TRBJ1-4	.	TRBD1	TGTGCCAGTAGTACCCGGACAGGGACCCGTCATGGACTGTTTTTT	CASSTRTGTRHGLFF
TRBV30	TRBJ2-1	.	TRBD2	TGTGCCTGGTCCGTGGGCGGGGGTTACAATGAGCAGTTCTTC	CAWSVGGGYNEQFF
TRBV19	TRBJ2-1	few	.	TGTGCCATACAGGGTGCTGTGGCCAATGAGCAGTTCTTC	CAIQGAVANEQFF
TRBV3-1	TRBJ2-3	.	TRBD2	TGTGCCACCAGCCAAGGGACTACGGCCACAGATACGCAGTATTTT	CATSQGTTATDTQYF
TRBV7-6	TRBJ2-5	.	.	TGTGCCAGCAGCCCCCCGGGGGAGGCGACCCAGTACTTC	CASSPPGEATQYF
TRBV11-2	TRBJ2-5	few	TRBD2	TGTGCCAGCAGCTTAACTAGGGACGGTGGGGGGGCCCAGTACTTC	CASSLTRDGGGAQYF
TRBV4-1	TRBJ1-6	.	.	TGCGCCAGCAGCCAAGCTCCCATTTCACCCCTCCACTTT	CASSQAPISPLHF
TRBV12-3/TRBV12-4	TRBJ2-1	few	.	TGTGCCAGCAGTTTAATTGGGTTCAATGAGCAGTTCTTC	CASSLIGFNEQFF
TRBV7-9	TRBJ2-1	.	.	TGTGCCAGCAGCATTCCGGGACTGGAGGGTGGATTCGAGCAGTTCTTC	CASSIPGLEGGFEQFF
TRBV7-2	TRBJ1-3	.	.	TGTGCCAGCGCCCCTGAGGGGCCCGGAAACACCATATATTTT	CASAPEGPGNTIYF
TRBV6-5	TRBJ1-5	few	.	TGTGCCAGCAGTAACGGACCCGGCAATCAGCCCCAGCATTTT	CASSNGPGNQPQHF
TRBV5-4	TRBJ2-5	few	.	TGTGCCAGCAGCTTACAGGGTGGCCCAGAGACCCAGTACTTC	CASSLQGGPETQYF
TRBV29-1	TRBJ2-2	.	.	TGCAGCGTTGAACTCCGTGCCGGGGAGCTGTTTTTT	CSVELRAGELFF
TRBV27	TRBJ1-6	few	.	TGTGCCAGCAGTTTCCTGAAGGGCCTCAATTCACCCCTCCACTTT	CASSFLKGLNSPLHF
TRBV7-2	TRBJ2-5	few	.	TGTGCCAGCAGTATAGCAGGTTTTCCAGAGACCCAGTACTTC	CASSIAGFPETQYF